The source of this TCR beta chain is a study of blood T cell repertoires in COVID-19. Across the whole study: Sites across the United States, Italy and Spain contributed samples from acute and convalescent COVID-19.

Method: immunoSEQ multiplex PCR; TCRdb's copy keeps in-frame clones and lacks some. The sample lists 120,000 or so clones, about 70% occurring once. With V trimmed by 5 bases and J by 8 bases, 10 bases remained unmatched. The CDR3 length is 14 residues. Germline CDR1 MNHEY, CDR2 SVGAGI. The sequenced material came from peripheral blood. The chain employs TRBV6-5 and TRBJ1-2, with 8 bases identical to TRBD1. This receptor was identified in an older woman with acute or convalescent COVID-19. This CDR3 is CASSQRETGAGYTF. CDR3 coding DNA: TGTGCCAGCAGTCAGAGGGAGACAGGGGCCGGCTACACCTTC.